This TCR beta chain was sequenced during a study of regulatory T cells in long-lasting Graves disease. The TCR beta library used iRepertoire HTBI primers with Arm-PCR amplification of CDR3. TCRdb reanalysed the multiplex PCR reads using MiXCR and keeps one entry per CDR3 protein. The sample consists of 500,000 or so distinct CDR3 sequences, about 16% of them appearing once. Time point meaning: newly diagnosed GD, antithyroid drugs for less than 3 months. Isolated PBMC RNA provided the starting material for the TCR library. Germline V gene data show CDR1 as GTSNPN and CDR2 as SVGIG (reference sequence). V was shortened by 0 bases and J by 7 bases, with 4 bases between the two germline ends. There are 11 residues in the CDR3. These data also featured in a second study, about T cells in Graves' hyperthyroidism and ophthalmopathy.

This chain connects TRBV30 to TRBJ2-1; unclear D gene. The receptor was derived from a woman aged 35-60 years with Graves disease. The sequencing used peripheral blood mononuclear cells (PBMCs), collected at new diagnosis, from a patient treated with antithyroid drugs. CDR3 in DNA: TGTGCCTGGAGTGTAAAAAATGAGCAGTTCTTC. This gives the protein CAWSVKNEQFF.